One sample yielded the 22 T cell receptor beta chains listed below, sequenced in a study of cytomegalovirus exposure and HLA in healthy donors. PCR was performed using 60 Vbeta and 13 Jbeta primers. Sequenced by immunoSEQ multiplex PCR; TCRdb stores in-frame clones only, minus some. The sample has around 170,000 clones, over 70% seen once. Sequencing was done on a sample of PBMCs. Receptors originate from a man aged 45-65 years in good health and CMV-seronegative.

This clone has only a few counts. This chain uses TRBV5-4 with TRBJ2-5; 9 bases align to TRBD2. The germline V gene encodes CDR1 SGHNT and CDR2 YYREEE (reference sequence). Unmatched junction bases numbered 9, after V lost 6 bases and J lost 9 bases. The CDR3 covers 13 residues. The CDR3 sequence is CASKEAGGQAQYF. CDR3 DNA sequence: TGTGCCAGCAAAGAGGCGGGGGGGCAGGCCCAGTACTTC.

This clone was picked up a small number of times. The gene calls are TRBV6-5 and TRBJ1-1; 7 bases agree with TRBD1. CDR1 is MNHEY and CDR2 is SVGAGI in the germline V gene. After removal of 6 bases from V and 4 bases from J, the junction contained 8 bases not matched to a gene. The CDR3 is 14 residues long. The CDR3 DNA sequence: TGTGCCAGCAGGCTAGACAGGGTTGGCACTGAAGCTTTCTTT. Encoded protein: CASRLDRVGTEAFF.

The chain recombines TRBV20-1 with TRBJ2-7; tentatively, D is TRBD1 (6 bases). V gave up 7 bases and J gave up 5 bases, with 12 bases separating them. Germline V gene sequence: CDR1 DFQATT, CDR2 SNEGSKA (reference sequence). The CDR3 loop spans 11 amino acids. CDR3 DNA sequence: TGCAGTGGGGAACAGGGCCACGAGCAGTACTTC. Amino acids: CSGEQGHEQYF.

This chain joins TRBV2 and TRBJ1-2, with D possibly TRBD1 on 6 matching bases. This CDR3 is built from 13 residues. The germline CDR1 and CDR2 sequences are SNHLY and FYNNEI. V lost 5 bases to trimming and J lost 6 bases, with 13 bases between them. CDR3 region: CASSTSGGNGYTF. The DNA of the CDR3 is TGTGCCAGCAGTACCAGTGGGGGCAATGGCTACACCTTC. Variable domain in full (rest from reference TRBV2 and TRBJ1-2): EPEVTQTPSHQVTQMGQEVILRCVPISNHLYFYWYRQILGQKVEFLVSFYNNEISEKSEIFDDQFSVERPDGSNFTLKIRSTKLEDSAMYFCASSTSGGNGYTFGSGTRLTVV.

This chain connects TRBV5-6 to TRBJ1-2, with D maybe TRBD1 (5 bases). This CDR3 region has 13 residues. Per the germline V gene, CDR1 is SGHDT and CDR2 is YYEEEE. The V gene lost 4 bases and the J gene lost 4 bases, with 11 bases spanning the gap. This CDR3 is CASSVQGAYGYTF. In DNA, the CDR3 is TGTGCCAGCAGCGTCCAGGGTGCCTATGGCTACACCTTC.

Here the CDR3 DNA reads TGTGCCTGGAGTGTTGGGGGGAGCACAGATACGCAGTATTTT. Amino acid sequence: CAWSVGGSTDTQYF. The rearrangement joins TRBV30 to TRBJ2-3; D may be TRBD2 (6 bases). Per the germline V gene, CDR1 is GTSNPN and CDR2 is SVGIG (reference sequence). CDR3 length: 14 residues. V lost 0 bases and J 0 bases, leaving 7 bases between the germline ends.

CDR3 residues: CASSLHRGPPYNSPLHF. CDR3 DNA: TGCGCCAGCAGCCTCCACAGGGGTCCCCCCTATAATTCACCCCTCCACTTT. The genes are TRBV4-1 and TRBJ1-6, with 7 bases identical to TRBD1. V dropped 4 bases and J dropped 2; count of bases not matched to a gene: 8. The CDR3 sequence is 17 residues long. Germline assignment: CDR1 MGHRA and CDR2 YSYEKL.

The CDR3 DNA is TGTGCCAGCAGCTTATCCGGGACTTCCTCCTACGAGCAGTACTTC. Amino acids: CASSLSGTSSYEQYF. The V gene is TRBV7-9, the J gene TRBJ2-7; perhaps TRBD2 as D (6 bases). V lost 2 bases and J lost 0, with 11 bases in between. This CDR3 comprises 15 residues. The germline CDR1 and CDR2 sequences are SEHNR and FQNEAQ (reference sequence).

V gene TRBV7-2 combines with J gene TRBJ1-1; no definite D call. The CDR3 runs to 15 residues. V gave up 5 bases and J gave up 7 bases, with 20 bases separating them. Per the germline V gene, CDR1 is SGHTA and CDR2 is FQGNSA. The CDR3 is CASSPEVGVLVEAFF. The CDR3 nucleotides read TGTGCCAGCAGCCCGGAAGTCGGGGTTCTGGTTGAAGCTTTCTTT.

Regarding this clone: Other nucleotide sequences in the sample specify the same CDR3. DNA of the CDR3: TGTGCCAGCTCTCCGAGGACAGGGTACGAGCAGTACTTC. This encodes CASSPRTGYEQYF. The rearrangement uses TRBV9 and TRBJ2-7; 8 nucleotides agree with TRBD1. This CDR3 has 13 amino acids. V lost 7 bases to trimming and J lost 4 bases; unmatched junction nucleotides: 7. The germline V gene encodes CDR1 SGDLS and CDR2 YYNGEE.

The chain employs TRBV6-6 and TRBJ2-3; perhaps TRBD2 as D (6 bases). V lost 0 bases and J lost 9, with 10 bases in between. The length of the CDR3 is 13 residues. Germline values: CDR1 MNHNY, CDR2 SVGAGI (reference sequence). Here the CDR3 reads CASSYSRGLTQYF. CDR3 sequence (DNA): TGTGCCAGCAGTTACTCTAGGGGACTGACGCAGTATTTT.

J is TRBJ2-5 and V is TRBV19; 7 bases fit TRBD1. CDR1 LNHDA and CDR2 SQIVND come from the germline V gene (reference sequence). CDR3 length equals 15 residues. The V gene end was trimmed by 9 bases and the J gene end by 1 base; junction bases not matched to a gene: 11. The CDR3 sequence: CASNRDRLGQETQYF. CDR3 DNA sequence: TGTGCCAGCAACCGGGACAGACTCGGCCAAGAGACCCAGTACTTC.

The J gene is TRBJ2-1, the V gene TRBV9, with D possibly TRBD2 on 6 matching bases. Trimming stripped 4 bases from V and 5 bases from J, with 16 bases between. The CDR3 length is 15 residues. CDR1 is SGDLS, CDR2 YYNGEE, per germline. In DNA, the CDR3 is TGTGCCAGCAGCACGGAGGGAAAGAAGGACAATGAGCAGTTCTTC. Its protein product is CASSTEGKKDNEQFF.

In this sample, this clone turned up a few times. The chain combines TRBV30 with TRBJ1-1, with D tentatively TRBD1 (5 bases). Germline V gene lookup returns CDR1 GTSNPN and CDR2 SVGIG (reference sequence). Trimming took off 8 bases at V and 0 bases at J, with 10 bases between the two ends. This CDR3 contains 12 residues. The CDR3 bases are TGTGCCCGGCGGGGCATGAACACTGAAGCTTTCTTT. Its translation is CARRGMNTEAFF.

The V gene is TRBV7-2, the J gene TRBJ1-1; 9 bases are shared with TRBD1. CDR3 length: 13 amino acids. The germline CDR1 and CDR2 sequences are SGHTA and FQGNSA. J was trimmed by 7 bases and V by 5 bases; bases with no gene match: 5. The CDR3 sequence is CASSPDRGYEAFF. DNA for the CDR3: TGTGCCAGCAGCCCGGACAGGGGCTATGAAGCTTTCTTT.

Only one count was recorded for this clone. J is TRBJ2-7 and V is TRBV7-2; D gene ambiguous. V lost 3 bases, J lost 0 bases, and 3 bases lay in between. The CDR3 runs 12 residues. Germline CDR1 SGHTA, CDR2 FQGNSA. The DNA for the CDR3 is TGTGCCAGCAGCTTCTTCTCCTACGAGCAGTACTTC. It specifies CASSFFSYEQYF.

The chain recombines TRBV7-3 with TRBJ1-6; no clear D gene. CDR1 is SGHTA, CDR2 FQGTGA, per germline. The length of the CDR3 is 14 residues. The V gene lost 1 base and the J gene lost 6 bases, with 7 bases spanning the gap. CDR3 coding DNA: TGTGCCAGCAGCTTAAGTGGCGGTAATTCACCCCTCCACTTT. This gives the protein CASSLSGGNSPLHF.

This clone was observed once. The J gene is TRBJ2-5, the V gene TRBV7-9, with D perhaps TRBD2 (6 bases). Germline-derived CDR1 and CDR2 are SEHNR and FQNEAQ (reference sequence). Between the trimmed V and J ends, which lost 5 bases and 0 bases, there was a span of 10 bases. This CDR3 region has 14 residues. The CDR3: CASSRRLDQETQYF. CDR3 sequence (DNA): TGTGCCAGCAGCCGTAGACTAGACCAAGAGACCCAGTACTTC. The full variable domain, completed using reference TRBV7-9 and TRBJ2-5, is DTGVSQNPRHKITKRGQNVTFRCDPISEHNRLYWYRQTLGQGPEFLTYFQNEAQLEKSRLLSDRFSAERPKGSFSTLEIQRTEQGDSAMYLCASSRRLDQETQYFGPGTRLLVL.

The chain joins TRBV7-2 to TRBJ1-3, with 8 bases matching TRBD1. V was pared by 5 bases and J by 5 bases, with 11 bases of the junction left unmatched. The length of the CDR3 is 16 residues. Germline V CDR1 and CDR2: SGHTA, FQGNSA. CDR3 nucleotide sequence: TGTGCCAGCAGCCTCCTTACAGGGGGTAGTAGAAACACCATATATTTT. It translates to CASSLLTGGSRNTIYF.

This clone has a single count. The gene calls are TRBV7-2 and TRBJ1-2; TRBD1 is a possible D gene (6 bases). The CDR3 has 15 amino acids. The germline V gene encodes CDR1 SGHTA and CDR2 FQGNSA. Trimming stripped 3 bases from V and 5 bases from J, with 16 bases between. The CDR3 nucleotides are TGTGCCAGCAGCTTGGGGGGGCAGGGAGGTTATGGCTACACCTTC. It translates to CASSLGGQGGYGYTF. The complete variable domain, with remaining parts taken from reference TRBV7-2 and TRBJ1-2, reads GAGVSQSPSNKVTEKGKDVELRCDPISGHTALYWYRQSLGQGLEFLIYFQGNSAPDKSGLPSDRFSAERTGGSVSTLTIQRTQQEDSAVYLCASSLGGQGGYGYTFGSGTRLTVV.

J is TRBJ2-7 and V is TRBV5-1; 12 nucleotides match TRBD2. The CDR3 loop spans 16 amino acids. CDR1 and CDR2 from the germline V gene are SGHRS and YFSETQ. J lost 2 bases, V lost 0 bases, and 3 bases had no gene match. The CDR3 nucleotides are TGCGCCAGCAGCTTGGCGACTAGCGGGGGACCCTACGAGCAGTACTTC. This gives the protein CASSLATSGGPYEQYF. Supplemented by reference TRBV5-1 and TRBJ2-7, the full variable domain reads KAGVTQTPRYLIKTRGQQVTLSCSPISGHRSVSWYQQTPGQGLQFLFEYFSETQRNKGNFPGRFSGRQFSNSRSEMNVSTLELGDSALYLCASSLATSGGPYEQYFGPGTRLTVT.

The V and J genes are TRBV5-3 and TRBJ2-5, with TRBD1 identical over 9 bases. TRBV5-3 is an ORF for which the function is uncertain. The CDR3 consists of 15 residues. With V trimmed by 9 bases and J by 3 bases, 12 bases remained unmatched. The CDR3 bases are TGTGCCACGCCCAGGCGGGGACAGGGCGAAGAGACCCAGTACTTC. It is translated as CATPRRGQGEETQYF.